The 14 T cell receptor beta chains in this list originate from one sample, sequenced in a study of blood T cell repertoires in COVID-19. Only in-frame clones appear in the TCRdb table, and some are missing; sequencing was by immunoSEQ multiplex PCR. Of over 350,000 clones in the sample, more than 80% were seen once. Sequenced sample: peripheral blood. These receptors all stem from a woman aged 30 to 39 with active or convalescent COVID-19.

The rearrangement links TRBV19 to TRBJ1-1; 7 bases match TRBD1. The junction had 6 bases not matched to a gene; V was cut back by 6 bases and J by 5 bases. Germline CDR1 LNHDA, CDR2 SQIVND (reference sequence). The CDR3 contains 13 residues. The chain's CDR3 is CASSTTGRTEAFF. CDR3 bases: TGTGCCAGTAGCACGACAGGGAGGACTGAAGCTTTCTTT.

The rearrangement links TRBV15 to TRBJ2-5; 7 nucleotides align to TRBD1. This CDR3 is 15 amino acids long. The ends lost 5 bases at V and 2 bases at J; junction bases unmatched: 8. CDR1 LNHNV and CDR2 YYDKDF come from the germline V gene (reference sequence). CDR3: CATSLTGFRQETQYF. CDR3 DNA: TGTGCCACCAGCCTGACAGGGTTCAGGCAAGAGACCCAGTACTTC.

This rearrangement joins TRBV2 to TRBJ2-1; weak D call: TRBD2 (5 bases). This CDR3 spans 13 amino acids. Between the trimmed V and J ends, which lost 9 bases and 10 bases, there was a span of 19 bases. Looked up from germline, CDR1 is SNHLY and CDR2 is FYNNEI. The CDR3 sequence is CASSDPTRNEQFF. In DNA, the CDR3 is TGTGCCAGTTCGGACCCCACTAGGAACGAGCAGTTCTTC.

The chain recombines TRBV6-4 with TRBJ1-1; 7 nucleotides line up with TRBD1. V was clipped by 0 bases and J by 10 bases; unmatched bases: 11. Per germline, CDR1 MRHNA and CDR2 SNTAGT. The CDR3 length is 15 residues. This CDR3 is CASSDSSTGKYRAFF. The CDR3, as DNA: TGTGCCAGCAGTGACTCATCGACAGGGAAGTATCGAGCTTTCTTT.

The gene calls are TRBV7-8 and TRBJ1-6, with TRBD1 identical over 7 bases. This CDR3 is built from 15 residues. Germline assignment: CDR1 SGHVS and CDR2 FQNEAQ. The junction had 9 bases not matched to a gene; V was cut back by 7 bases and J by 6 bases. CDR3 nucleotides: TGTGCCAGCAACCAGAACAGGGGATTTAATTCACCCCTCCACTTT. Protein sequence: CASNQNRGFNSPLHF.

V is TRBV7-9 and J is TRBJ2-1; 7 nucleotides line up with TRBD2. The trim removed 3 bases at V and 1 base at J, leaving 6 bases unmatched. The V gene's germline CDR1 is SEHNR and CDR2 FQNEAQ (reference sequence). CDR3 length: 16 amino acids. The CDR3 DNA reads TGTGCCAGCAGCTTCCGGAGCGGGAAGTCCTACAATGAGCAGTTCTTC. This encodes CASSFRSGKSYNEQFF.

This chain uses TRBV24-1 with TRBJ2-5, with 11 bases identical to TRBD1. Germline values: CDR1 KGHDR, CDR2 SFDVKD. J lost 4 bases, V lost 5 bases, and 8 bases had no gene match. This CDR3 contains 16 residues. The CDR3 is CATSATRGQGGETQYF. CDR3 DNA sequence: TGTGCCACCAGTGCAACCCGGGGACAGGGGGGAGAGACCCAGTACTTC.

The J gene is TRBJ2-5, the V gene TRBV19, with D maybe TRBD2 (7 bases). Germline assignment: CDR1 LNHDA and CDR2 SQIVND (reference sequence). V was shortened by 0 bases and J by 6 bases, with 20 bases between the two germline ends. The CDR3 is 17 residues long. As DNA, the CDR3 is TGTGCCAGTAGTATAGACTCCGGGGGGCGGGTCTTGAAGACCCAGTACTTC. Translation gives CASSIDSGGRVLKTQYF.

The genes are TRBV7-4 and TRBJ1-3, with D unresolved. The germline CDR1 and CDR2 sequences are SGHVT and SQSDAQ. The CDR3 is 16 residues long. V was trimmed by 5 bases and J by 0 bases, leaving 14 bases between them. The CDR3 spells CASSTKDGFSGNTIYF. For the CDR3, the DNA is TGTGCCAGCAGCACTAAAGACGGCTTCTCTGGAAACACCATATATTTT.

The chain couples TRBV4-1 to TRBJ1-5, with a possible D match to TRBD1 (5 bases). The V end lost 0 bases, the J end lost 3 bases, and 18 bases lay between the germline ends. Germline V gives CDR1 MGHRA, CDR2 YSYEKL. CDR3 size: 18 residues. The CDR3 loop reads CASSQEIIRGYTNQPQHF. The CDR3 nucleotides read TGCGCCAGCAGCCAAGAGATAATAAGGGGTTACACCAATCAGCCCCAGCATTTT.

This chain connects TRBV19 to TRBJ2-7, with TRBD1 as a possible D gene (6 bases). Trimming pared 5 bases from V and 0 bases from J, leaving 23 bases between. This CDR3 has 18 amino acids. Per the germline V gene, CDR1 is LNHDA and CDR2 is SQIVND (reference sequence). This CDR3 reads CASSSTGTTRISSYEQYF. The CDR3, as DNA: TGTGCCAGTAGTTCGACCGGGACAACCCGGATTAGCTCCTACGAGCAGTACTTC.

The CDR3 sequence is CASIERYRGRKLYGYTF. In nucleotides, the CDR3 is TGTGCCAGCATTGAGAGATACAGGGGGCGCAAACTCTATGGCTACACCTTC. The J gene is TRBJ1-2, the V gene TRBV2, with 9 bases fitting TRBD1. The CDR3 spans 17 residues. Germline loops: CDR1 SNHLY, CDR2 FYNNEI. V shed 7 bases, J shed 4 bases, and the junction held 16 bases outside the gene matches.

The chain couples TRBV15 to TRBJ2-6, with D possibly TRBD1 on 5 matching bases. The germline gives CDR1 LNHNV, CDR2 YYDKDF (reference sequence). Trimming shortened V by 0 bases and J by 0 bases, and 15 bases separated the two germline ends. This CDR3 has 19 amino acids. CDR3 DNA sequence: TGTGCCACCAGCAGAGATCTTTTAACAGGAAGCTCTGGGGCCAACGTCCTGACTTTC. This gives the protein CATSRDLLTGSSGANVLTF.

V and J are TRBV6-5 and TRBJ2-7; 9 bases are a match to TRBD2. V shed 7 bases and J 7 bases; nucleotides not matched to a gene: 14. Germline CDR1 and CDR2: MNHEY and SVGAGI. CDR3 length equals 15 residues. CDR3 in DNA: TGTGCCAGCAAAATAGCCGGGACTAGCACTGGAGAGCAGTACTTC. This gives the protein CASKIAGTSTGEQYF.